These 9 T cell receptor beta chains share one sample of origin, sequenced in a study of tumor-infiltrating lymphocytes in oesophageal squamous cell carcinoma (dated by TCRdb to 2016 to 2017). The protocol used for the library was PCR. The listed sequencing device is Illumina HiSeq 2000. TCRdb redid the processing of the public reads, applying fastp at Q25 and MiXCR, and retained in-frame beta chains. Each entry merges the rows of one CDR3 protein and shows their most common DNA and genes. The sample contains about 19,000 distinct CDR3 sequences, less than 50% of them found a single time. The ten most abundant clones make up almost 7% of the sample. Sequencing was performed on blood. The receptors were sampled from a male donor with esophageal squamous cell carcinoma.

This clonotype was observed a few times. The chain links TRBV7-6 to TRBJ2-6; TRBD1 might be the D (6 bases). V was clipped by 6 bases and J by 4 bases, with 13 bases between them. Germline V gene data show CDR1 as SGHVS and CDR2 as FNYEAQ. The CDR3 runs to 15 residues. As DNA, the CDR3 is TGTGCCAGCAGGCCAATGGGGGCGGGGGCCAACGTCCTGACTTTC. It translates to CASRPMGAGANVLTF.

As for this clonotype: As the CDR3 is not closed by the conserved phenylalanine or tryptophan, this likely results from a read error. No DNA is shown, since the ends of the CDR3 on it are uncertain; the CDR3 is the one TCRdb lists. This chain links TRBV7-4 with TRBJ2-1; the D call in the table, TRBD1, was not verified against the DNA. Germline CDR1 reads SGHVT; CDR2 reads SQSDAQ. The CDR3 adds up to 18 amino acids, both ends counted. The CDR3 spells CASSYILGGGFPGYTFGS.

On this clonotype itself: The junction departs from the called germline gene at one end, perhaps through a read error. This sequence joins TRBV24-1 and TRBJ2-5; D possibly corresponds to TRBD2 (6 bases). The V gene's germline CDR1 is KGHDR and CDR2 SFDVKD. The length of the CDR3 is 14 residues. This chain's CDR3 is CATSDTRNLGLLNF. CDR3 nucleotides: TGTGCCACCAGTGACACCCGAAATCTGGGACTCCTCAACTTC.

This clonotype was detected once. The rearrangement links TRBV24-1 to TRBJ2-1; D is undetermined. V lost 5 bases and J lost 5, with 9 bases in between. The CDR3 has 13 residues. The V gene's germline CDR1 is KGHDR and CDR2 SFDVKD. CDR3 nucleotide sequence: TGTGCCACCAGTGTAAGGGCCGACAATGAGCAGTTCTTC. Translating gives CATSVRADNEQFF.

This chain links TRBV6-2 or TRBV6-3 with TRBJ2-3; 7 bases are shared with TRBD1. The DNA end is a closer match to TRBJ2-7, so the J assignment may be wrong. This CDR3 comprises 14 residues. CDR1 MNHEY and CDR2 SVGEGT come from the germline V gene. CDR3 DNA: TGTGCCAGCAGTGTACAGGGGCCCGGCTGGGAGCAGTACTTC. It specifies CASSVQGPGWEQYF.

This clonotype was seen at least ten times. V gene TRBV27 combines with J gene TRBJ2-5; 10 bases are a match to TRBD1. The V and J ends lost 8 bases and 5 bases, in that order; junction bases with no gene match: 8. The V gene's germline CDR1 is MNHEY and CDR2 SMNVEV (reference sequence). This CDR3 region has 14 residues. The CDR3 DNA follows: TGTGCCAGCGGGTCGAGGGACAGGGGCGAGACCCAGTACTTC. Amino acids: CASGSRDRGETQYF.

The chain recombines TRBV12-3 or TRBV12-4 with TRBJ1-1; D is uncertain. The end of the DNA is better explained by TRBJ2-7, so the J call may be wrong. This CDR3 is built from 14 residues. CDR3 sequence: CASSLGRWGYEQYF. CDR3 bases: TGTGCCAGCAGCCTAGGACGGTGGGGCTACGAGCAGTACTTC.

Concerning this clonotype itself: Germline is not matched at one junction end, which may reflect a read error. The chain uses TRBV7-4 and TRBJ2-5; D perhaps matches TRBD2 (7 bases). This CDR3 has 15 residues. The germline V gene encodes CDR1 SGHVT and CDR2 SQSDAQ. The CDR3 reads CASTSGGGRGAEAFF. The CDR3 DNA sequence: TGTGCCAGCACCTCAGGCGGGGGTCGGGGGGCTGAAGCTTTCTTC. Complete variable domain (other parts from reference TRBV7-4 and TRBJ2-5): GAGVSQSPRYKVAKRGRDVALRCDSISGHVTLYWYRQTLGQGSEVLTYSQSDAQRDKSGRPSGRFSAERPERSVSTLKIQRTEQGDSAVYLCASTSGGGRGAEAFFGPGTRLLVL.

At least ten counts were recorded for this clonotype. The chain carries TRBV27 and TRBJ2-3; 7 bases fit TRBD1. The J segment lost 4 bases and the V segment lost 6 bases, leaving 10 bases of the junction unmatched. CDR1 and CDR2 (germline): MNHEY, SMNVEV (reference sequence). The CDR3 loop spans 15 amino acids. CDR3 residues: CASRRTGRGADTQYF. The CDR3, as DNA: TGTGCCAGCAGAAGGACAGGAAGGGGAGCAGATACGCAGTATTTT.